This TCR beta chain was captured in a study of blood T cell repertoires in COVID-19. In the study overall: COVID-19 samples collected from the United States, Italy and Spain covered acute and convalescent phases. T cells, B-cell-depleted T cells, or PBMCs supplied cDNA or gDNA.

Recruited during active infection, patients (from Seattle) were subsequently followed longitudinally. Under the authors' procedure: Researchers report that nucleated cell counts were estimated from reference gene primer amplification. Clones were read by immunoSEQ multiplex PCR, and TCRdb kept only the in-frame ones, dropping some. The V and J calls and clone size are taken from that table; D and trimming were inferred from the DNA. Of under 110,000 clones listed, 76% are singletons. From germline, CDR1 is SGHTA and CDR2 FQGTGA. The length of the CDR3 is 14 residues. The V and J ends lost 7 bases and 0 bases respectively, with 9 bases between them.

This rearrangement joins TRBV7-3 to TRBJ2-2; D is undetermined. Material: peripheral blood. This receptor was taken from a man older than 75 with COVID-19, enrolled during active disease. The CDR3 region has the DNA TGTGCCAGCACCCCCCGTCCGAACACCGGGGAGCTGTTTTTT. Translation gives CASTPRPNTGELFF. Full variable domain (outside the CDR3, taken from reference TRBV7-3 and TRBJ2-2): GAGVSQTPSNKVTEKGKYVELRCDPISGHTALYWYRQSLGQGPEFLIYFQGTGAADDSGLPNDRFFAVRPEGSVSTLKIQRTERGDSAVYLCASTPRPNTGELFFGEGSRLTVL.